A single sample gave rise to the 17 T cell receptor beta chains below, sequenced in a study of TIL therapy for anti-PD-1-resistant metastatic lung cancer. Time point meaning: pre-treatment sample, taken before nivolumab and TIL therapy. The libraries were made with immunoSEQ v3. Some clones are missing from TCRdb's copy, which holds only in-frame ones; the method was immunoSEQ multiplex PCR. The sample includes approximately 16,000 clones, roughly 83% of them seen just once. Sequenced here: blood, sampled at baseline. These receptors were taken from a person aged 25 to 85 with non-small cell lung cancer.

The CDR3: CASSQVWLTDTQYF. CDR3 DNA sequence: TGCGCCAGCAGCCAAGTTTGGCTAACAGATACGCAGTATTTT. V and J are TRBV4-3 and TRBJ2-3; D not certain. There are 14 residues in the CDR3. CDR1 LGHNA and CDR2 YSLEER come from the germline V gene. The V gene lost 1 base and the J gene lost 3 bases, with 8 bases spanning the gap.

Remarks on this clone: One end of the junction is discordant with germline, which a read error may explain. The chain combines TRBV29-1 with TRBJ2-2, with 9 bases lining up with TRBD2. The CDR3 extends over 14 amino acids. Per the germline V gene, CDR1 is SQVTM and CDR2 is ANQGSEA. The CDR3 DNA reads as TGCAGCGTAGAGGGACTAGCCAACACCAGGGAGCTGTTTTTT. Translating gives CSVEGLANTRELFF.

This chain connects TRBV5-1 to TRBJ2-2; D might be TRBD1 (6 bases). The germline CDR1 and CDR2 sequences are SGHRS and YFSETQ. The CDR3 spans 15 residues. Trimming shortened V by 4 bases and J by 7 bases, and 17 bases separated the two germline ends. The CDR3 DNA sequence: TGCGCCAGCAGCAAAACCTACAGGGACGACGGGGAGCTGTTTTTT. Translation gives CASSKTYRDDGELFF. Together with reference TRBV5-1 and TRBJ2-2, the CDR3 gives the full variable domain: KAGVTQTPRYLIKTRGQQVTLSCSPISGHRSVSWYQQTPGQGLQFLFEYFSETQRNKGNFPGRFSGRQFSNSRSEMNVSTLELGDSALYLCASSKTYRDDGELFFGEGSRLTVL.

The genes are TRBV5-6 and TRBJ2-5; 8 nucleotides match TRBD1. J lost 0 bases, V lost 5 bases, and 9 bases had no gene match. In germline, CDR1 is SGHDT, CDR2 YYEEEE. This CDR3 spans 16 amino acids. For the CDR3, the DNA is TGTGCCAGCAGTTCCCAGACAGGGGTGTACCAAGAGACCCAGTACTTC. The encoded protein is CASSSQTGVYQETQYF. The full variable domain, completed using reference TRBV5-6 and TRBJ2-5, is DAGVTQSPTHLIKTRGQQVTLRCSPKSGHDTVSWYQQALGQGPQFIFQYYEEEERQRGNFPDRFSGHQFPNYSSELNVNALLLGDSALYLCASSSQTGVYQETQYFGPGTRLLVL.

The CDR3 bases are TGTGCCAGCAGTCAGGGGACCCTAGCTTTCTTT. It codes for CASSQGTLAFF. This rearrangement joins TRBV6-5 to TRBJ1-1; the D gene is possibly TRBD1 (6 bases). The CDR3 runs to 11 residues. The germline V gene has CDR1 MNHEY and CDR2 SVGAGI. The V end was cut by 5 bases, the J end by 10 bases, with 11 bases between.

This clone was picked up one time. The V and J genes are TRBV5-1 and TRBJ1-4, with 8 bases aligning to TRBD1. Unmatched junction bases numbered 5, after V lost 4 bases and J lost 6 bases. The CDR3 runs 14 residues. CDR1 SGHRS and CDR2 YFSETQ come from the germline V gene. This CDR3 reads CASSLRGPDEKLFF. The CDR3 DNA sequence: TGCGCCAGCAGCCTCAGGGGGCCGGATGAAAAACTGTTTTTT. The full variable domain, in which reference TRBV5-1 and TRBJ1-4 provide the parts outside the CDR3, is KAGVTQTPRYLIKTRGQQVTLSCSPISGHRSVSWYQQTPGQGLQFLFEYFSETQRNKGNFPGRFSGRQFSNSRSEMNVSTLELGDSALYLCASSLRGPDEKLFFGSGTQLSVL.

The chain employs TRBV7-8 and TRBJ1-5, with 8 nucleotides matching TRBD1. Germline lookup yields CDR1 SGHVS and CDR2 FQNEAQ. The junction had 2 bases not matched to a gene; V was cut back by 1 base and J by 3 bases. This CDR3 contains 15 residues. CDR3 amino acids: CASSLDRGNNQPQHF. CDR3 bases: TGTGCCAGCAGCTTAGACAGGGGGAACAATCAGCCCCAGCATTTT.

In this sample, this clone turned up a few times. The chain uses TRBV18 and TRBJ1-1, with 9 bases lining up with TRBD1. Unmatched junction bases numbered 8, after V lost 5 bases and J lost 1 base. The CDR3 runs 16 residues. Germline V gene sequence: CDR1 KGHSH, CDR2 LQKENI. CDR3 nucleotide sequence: TGTGCCAGCTCATCACAAGGGGACAGGGAGAACACTGAAGCTTTCTTT. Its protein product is CASSSQGDRENTEAFF.

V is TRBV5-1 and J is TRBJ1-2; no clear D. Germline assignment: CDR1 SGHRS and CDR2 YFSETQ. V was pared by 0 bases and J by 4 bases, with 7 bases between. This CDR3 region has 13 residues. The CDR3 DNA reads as TGCGCCAGCAGCTTGGGAGGGCCCTATGGCTACACCTTC. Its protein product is CASSLGGPYGYTF.

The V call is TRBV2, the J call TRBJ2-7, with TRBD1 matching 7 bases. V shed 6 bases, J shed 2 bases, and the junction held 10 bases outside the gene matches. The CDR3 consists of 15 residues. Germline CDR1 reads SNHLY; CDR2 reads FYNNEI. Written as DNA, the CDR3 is TGTGCCAGCAGAGCTGACCTGCAGGGGGCCTACGAGCAGTACTTC. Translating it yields CASRADLQGAYEQYF.

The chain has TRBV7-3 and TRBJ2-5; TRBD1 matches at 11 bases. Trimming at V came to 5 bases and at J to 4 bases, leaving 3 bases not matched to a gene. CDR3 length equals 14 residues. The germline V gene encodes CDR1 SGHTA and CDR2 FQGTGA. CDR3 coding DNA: TGTGCCAGCAGCCGGGACAGGGGGACAGAGACCCAGTACTTC. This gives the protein CASSRDRGTETQYF.

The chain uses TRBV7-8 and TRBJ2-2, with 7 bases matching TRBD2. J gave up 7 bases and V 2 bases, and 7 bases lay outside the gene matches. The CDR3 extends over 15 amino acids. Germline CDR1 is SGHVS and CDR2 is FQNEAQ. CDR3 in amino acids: CASSLIRGSGGELFF. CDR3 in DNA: TGTGCCAGCAGCTTAATTCGCGGGAGTGGCGGGGAGCTGTTTTTT.

CDR3: CATSRDVREQFF. CDR3 bases: TGTGCCACCAGCAGAGATGTCAGGGAGCAGTTCTTC. This rearrangement joins TRBV15 to TRBJ2-1; D is unclear. The CDR3 contains 12 residues. The germline V gene has CDR1 LNHNV and CDR2 YYDKDF (reference sequence). Trimming stripped 0 bases from V and 10 bases from J, with 7 bases between.

The CDR3 here is CASSQSSSYNEQFF. CDR3 sequence (DNA): TGCGCCAGCAGCCAGTCTAGCTCCTACAATGAGCAGTTCTTC. The gene calls are TRBV4-3 and TRBJ2-1; D gene unclear. Between the trimmed V and J ends, which lost 3 bases and 0 bases, there was a span of 6 bases. Germline V gives CDR1 LGHNA, CDR2 YSLEER. The CDR3 runs to 14 residues.

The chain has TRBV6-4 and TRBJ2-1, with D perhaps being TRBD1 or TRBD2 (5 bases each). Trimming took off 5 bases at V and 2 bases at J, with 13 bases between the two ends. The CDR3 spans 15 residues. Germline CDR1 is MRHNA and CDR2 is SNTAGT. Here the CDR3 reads CASSRDPNTYNEQFF. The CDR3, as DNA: TGTGCCAGCAGTCGGGACCCAAACACCTACAATGAGCAGTTCTTC.

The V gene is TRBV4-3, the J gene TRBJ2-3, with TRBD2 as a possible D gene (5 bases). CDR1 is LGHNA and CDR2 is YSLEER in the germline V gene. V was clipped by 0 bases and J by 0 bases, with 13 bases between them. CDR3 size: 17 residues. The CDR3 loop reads CASSQDAPGISTDTQYF. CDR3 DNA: TGCGCCAGCAGCCAAGACGCCCCCGGGATTAGCACAGATACGCAGTATTTT.

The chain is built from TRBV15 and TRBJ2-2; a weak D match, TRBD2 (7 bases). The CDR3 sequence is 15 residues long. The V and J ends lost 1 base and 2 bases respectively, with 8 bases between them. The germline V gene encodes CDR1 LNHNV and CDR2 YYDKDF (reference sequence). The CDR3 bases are TGTGCCACCAGCAGAGGGGGGGGCAACACCGGGGAGCTGTTTTTT. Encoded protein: CATSRGGGNTGELFF.